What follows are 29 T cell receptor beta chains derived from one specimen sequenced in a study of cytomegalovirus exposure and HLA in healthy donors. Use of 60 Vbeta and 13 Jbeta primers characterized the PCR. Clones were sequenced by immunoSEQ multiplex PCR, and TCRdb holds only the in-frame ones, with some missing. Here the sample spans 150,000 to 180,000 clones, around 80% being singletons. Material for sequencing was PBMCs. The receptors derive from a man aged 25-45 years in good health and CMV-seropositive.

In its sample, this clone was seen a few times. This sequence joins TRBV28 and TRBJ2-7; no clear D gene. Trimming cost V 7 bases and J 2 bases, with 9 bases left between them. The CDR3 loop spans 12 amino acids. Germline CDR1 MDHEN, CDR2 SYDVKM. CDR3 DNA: TGTGCCAGCACGCTAGGAACCTACGAGCAGTACTTC. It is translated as CASTLGTYEQYF.

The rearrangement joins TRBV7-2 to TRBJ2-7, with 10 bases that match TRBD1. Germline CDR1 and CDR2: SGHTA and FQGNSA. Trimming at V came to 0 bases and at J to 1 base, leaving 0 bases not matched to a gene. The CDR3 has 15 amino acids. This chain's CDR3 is CASSLAGQGSYEQYF. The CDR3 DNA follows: TGTGCCAGCAGCTTAGCGGGACAGGGGTCCTACGAGCAGTACTTC. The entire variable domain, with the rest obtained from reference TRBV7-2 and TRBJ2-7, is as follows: GAGVSQSPSNKVTEKGKDVELRCDPISGHTALYWYRQSLGQGLEFLIYFQGNSAPDKSGLPSDRFSAERTGGSVSTLTIQRTQQEDSAVYLCASSLAGQGSYEQYFGPGTRLTVT.

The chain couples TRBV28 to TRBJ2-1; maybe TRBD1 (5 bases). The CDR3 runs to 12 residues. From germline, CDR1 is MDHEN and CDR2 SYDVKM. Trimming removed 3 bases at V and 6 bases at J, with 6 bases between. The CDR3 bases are TGTGCCAGCAGTTTGGGGCTCAATGAGCAGTTCTTC. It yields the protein CASSLGLNEQFF.

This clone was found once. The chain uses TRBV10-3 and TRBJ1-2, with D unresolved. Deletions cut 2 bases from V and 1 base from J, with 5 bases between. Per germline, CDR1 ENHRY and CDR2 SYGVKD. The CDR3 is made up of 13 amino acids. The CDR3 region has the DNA TGTGCCATCAGTGAGGAGGGTAACTATGGCTACACCTTC. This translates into CAISEEGNYGYTF.

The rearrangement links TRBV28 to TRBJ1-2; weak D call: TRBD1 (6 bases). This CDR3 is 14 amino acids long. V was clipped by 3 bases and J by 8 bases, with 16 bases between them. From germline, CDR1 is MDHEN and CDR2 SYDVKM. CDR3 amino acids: CASSFGGALGGYTF. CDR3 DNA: TGTGCCAGCAGTTTCGGGGGGGCCCTGGGCGGCTACACCTTC.

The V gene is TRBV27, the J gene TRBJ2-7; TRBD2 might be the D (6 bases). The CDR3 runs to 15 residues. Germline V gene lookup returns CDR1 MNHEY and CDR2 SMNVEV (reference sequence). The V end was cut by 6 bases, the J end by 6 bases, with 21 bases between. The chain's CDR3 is CASSTSGDFFVEQYF. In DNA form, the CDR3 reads TGTGCCAGCAGCACGAGTGGGGACTTTTTTGTCGAGCAGTACTTC.

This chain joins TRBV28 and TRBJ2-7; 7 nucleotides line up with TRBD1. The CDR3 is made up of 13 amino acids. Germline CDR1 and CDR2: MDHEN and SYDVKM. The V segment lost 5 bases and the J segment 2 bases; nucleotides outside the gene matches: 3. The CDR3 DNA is TGTGCCAGCAGTGCAGGGGGTACCTACGAGCAGTACTTC. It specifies CASSAGGTYEQYF.

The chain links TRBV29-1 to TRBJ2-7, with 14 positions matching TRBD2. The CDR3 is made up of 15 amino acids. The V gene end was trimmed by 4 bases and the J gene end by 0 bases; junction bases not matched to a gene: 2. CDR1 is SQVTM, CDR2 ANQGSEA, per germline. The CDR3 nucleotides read TGCAGCGTTGCCGGGACTAGCGGGGGCTCCTACGAGCAGTACTTC. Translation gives CSVAGTSGGSYEQYF.

The CDR3 sequence: CASSLAGAANEKLFF. The CDR3 DNA sequence: TGTGCCAGCAGTTTGGCCGGCGCGGCTAATGAAAAACTGTTTTTT. The V call is TRBV28, the J call TRBJ1-4; D is ambiguous. The CDR3 loop spans 15 amino acids. The germline V gene encodes CDR1 MDHEN and CDR2 SYDVKM. Deletions cut 3 bases from V and 3 bases from J, with 11 bases between. The variable domain in full, completed from reference TRBV28 and TRBJ1-4, reads DVKVTQSSRYLVKRTGEKVFLECVQDMDHENMFWYRQDPGLGLRLIYFSYDVKMKEKGDIPEGYSVSREKKERFSLILESASTNQTSMYLCASSLAGAANEKLFFGSGTQLSVL.

The CDR3 DNA reads as TGTGCCAGTAGTACTCGGACAGTACACTATGGCTACACCTTC. It specifies CASSTRTVHYGYTF. The chain has TRBV19 and TRBJ1-2, with D perhaps matching TRBD1 (6 bases). The germline V gene encodes CDR1 LNHDA and CDR2 SQIVND (reference sequence). V was shortened by 4 bases and J by 3 bases, with 12 bases between the two germline ends. This CDR3 is 14 amino acids long.

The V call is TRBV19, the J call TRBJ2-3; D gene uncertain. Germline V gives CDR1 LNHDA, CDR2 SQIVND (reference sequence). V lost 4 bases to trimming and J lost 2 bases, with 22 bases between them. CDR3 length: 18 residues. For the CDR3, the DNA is TGTGCCAGTAGTACCTTCACCATAACCGCGAAATTCACAGATACGCAGTATTTT. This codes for CASSTFTITAKFTDTQYF.

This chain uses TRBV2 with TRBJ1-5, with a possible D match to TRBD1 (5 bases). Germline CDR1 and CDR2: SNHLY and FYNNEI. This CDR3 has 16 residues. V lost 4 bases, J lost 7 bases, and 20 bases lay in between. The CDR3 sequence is CASSVSWGTGEQPQHF. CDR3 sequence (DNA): TGTGCCAGCAGTGTCTCATGGGGGACGGGGGAGCAGCCCCAGCATTTT. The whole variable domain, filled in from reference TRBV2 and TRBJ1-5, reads EPEVTQTPSHQVTQMGQEVILRCVPISNHLYFYWYRQILGQKVEFLVSFYNNEISEKSEIFDDQFSVERPDGSNFTLKIRSTKLEDSAMYFCASSVSWGTGEQPQHFGDGTRLSIL.

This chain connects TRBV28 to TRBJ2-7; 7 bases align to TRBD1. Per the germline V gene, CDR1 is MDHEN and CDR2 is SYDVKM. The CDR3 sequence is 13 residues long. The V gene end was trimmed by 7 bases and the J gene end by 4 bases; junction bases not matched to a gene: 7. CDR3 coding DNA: TGTGCCAGCACCTCGGGACAGAGATACGAGCAGTACTTC. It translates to CASTSGQRYEQYF.

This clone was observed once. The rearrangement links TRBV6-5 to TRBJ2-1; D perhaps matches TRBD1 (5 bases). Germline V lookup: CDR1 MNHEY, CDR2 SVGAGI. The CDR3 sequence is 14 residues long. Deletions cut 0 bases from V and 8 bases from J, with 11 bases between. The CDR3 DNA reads TGTGCCAGCAGTTACTCGGACACCCCCTATGAGCAGTTCTTC. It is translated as CASSYSDTPYEQFF.

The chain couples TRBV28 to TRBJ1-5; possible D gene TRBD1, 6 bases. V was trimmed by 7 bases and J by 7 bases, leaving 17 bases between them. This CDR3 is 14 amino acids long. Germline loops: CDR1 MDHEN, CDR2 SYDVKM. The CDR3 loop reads CASNSNRERQPQHF. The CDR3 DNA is TGTGCCAGCAACTCTAACAGGGAAAGGCAGCCCCAGCATTTT.

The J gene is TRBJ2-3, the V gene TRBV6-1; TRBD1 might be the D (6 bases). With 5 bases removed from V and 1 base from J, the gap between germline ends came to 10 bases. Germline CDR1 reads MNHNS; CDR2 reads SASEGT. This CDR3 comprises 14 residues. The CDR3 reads CASSSRTGTDTQYF. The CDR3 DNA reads TGTGCCAGCAGTTCGAGGACAGGCACAGATACGCAGTATTTT.

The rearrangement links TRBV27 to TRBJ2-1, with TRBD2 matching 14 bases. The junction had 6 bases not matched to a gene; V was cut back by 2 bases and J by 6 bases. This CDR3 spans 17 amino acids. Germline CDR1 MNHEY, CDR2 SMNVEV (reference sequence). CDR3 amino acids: CASSLRGLAGAPNEQFF. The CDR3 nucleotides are TGTGCCAGCAGTTTAAGGGGACTAGCGGGAGCCCCCAATGAGCAGTTCTTC.

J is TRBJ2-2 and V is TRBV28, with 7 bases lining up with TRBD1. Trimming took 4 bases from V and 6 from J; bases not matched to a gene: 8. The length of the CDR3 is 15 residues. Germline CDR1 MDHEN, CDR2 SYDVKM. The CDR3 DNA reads TGTGCCAGCAGTTCCACCGGGACAGTCCCCGGGGAGCTGTTTTTT. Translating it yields CASSSTGTVPGELFF.

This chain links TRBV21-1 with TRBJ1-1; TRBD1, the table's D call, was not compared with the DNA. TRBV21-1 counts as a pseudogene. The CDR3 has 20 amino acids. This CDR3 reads CASSKVHLGERGQVRAEAFF. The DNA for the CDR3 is TGTGCCAGCAGCAAAGTCCATCTAGGCGAGAGAGGACAGGTGAGGGCTGAAGCTTTCTTT.

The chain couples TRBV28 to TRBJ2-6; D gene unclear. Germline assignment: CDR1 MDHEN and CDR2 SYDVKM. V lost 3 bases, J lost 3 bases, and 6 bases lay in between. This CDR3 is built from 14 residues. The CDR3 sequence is CASSLSIGANVLTF. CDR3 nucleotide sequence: TGTGCCAGCAGTTTGAGCATTGGGGCCAACGTCCTGACTTTC.

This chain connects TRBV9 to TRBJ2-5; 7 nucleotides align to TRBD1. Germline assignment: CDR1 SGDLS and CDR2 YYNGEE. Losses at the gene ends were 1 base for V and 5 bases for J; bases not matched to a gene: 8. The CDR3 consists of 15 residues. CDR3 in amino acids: CASSVQAGGGETQYF. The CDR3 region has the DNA TGTGCCAGCAGCGTACAGGCAGGGGGTGGGGAGACCCAGTACTTC.

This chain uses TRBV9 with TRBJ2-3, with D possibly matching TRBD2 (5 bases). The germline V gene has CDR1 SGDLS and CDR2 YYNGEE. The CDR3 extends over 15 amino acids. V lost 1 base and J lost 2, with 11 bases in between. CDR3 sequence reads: CASSVLEDLTDTQYF. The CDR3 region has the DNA TGTGCCAGCAGCGTATTGGAGGACCTCACAGATACGCAGTATTTT.

The DNA for the CDR3 is TGTGCCAGCAGCGTACTTCAGGGGTATGAGCAGTTCTTC. It translates to CASSVLQGYEQFF. The rearrangement joins TRBV28 to TRBJ2-1, with D maybe TRBD1 (6 bases). V lost 6 bases to trimming and J lost 8 bases, with 14 bases between them. This CDR3 comprises 13 residues. Germline CDR1 MDHEN, CDR2 SYDVKM.

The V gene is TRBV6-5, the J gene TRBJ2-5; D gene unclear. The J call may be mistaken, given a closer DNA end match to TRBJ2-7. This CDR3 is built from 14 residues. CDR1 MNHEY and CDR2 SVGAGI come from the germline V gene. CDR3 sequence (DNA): TGTGCCAGCAGTTCCTCCACCTTATGCAACGAGCAGTACTTC. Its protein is CASSSSTLCNEQYF.

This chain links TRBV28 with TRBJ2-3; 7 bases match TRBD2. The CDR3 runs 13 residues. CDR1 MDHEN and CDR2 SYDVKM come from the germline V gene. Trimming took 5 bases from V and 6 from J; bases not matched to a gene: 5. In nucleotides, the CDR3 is TGTGCCAGCAGTACTAGCGTCTTGGATACGCAGTATTTT. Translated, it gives CASSTSVLDTQYF.

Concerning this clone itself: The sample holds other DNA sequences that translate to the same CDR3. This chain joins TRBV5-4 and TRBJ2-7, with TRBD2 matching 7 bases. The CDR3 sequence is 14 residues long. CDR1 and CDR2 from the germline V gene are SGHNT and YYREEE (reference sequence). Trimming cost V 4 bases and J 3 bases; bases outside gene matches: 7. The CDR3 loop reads CASSLRGRFYEQYF. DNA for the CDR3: TGTGCCAGCAGCCTGCGGGGGAGATTCTACGAGCAGTACTTC.

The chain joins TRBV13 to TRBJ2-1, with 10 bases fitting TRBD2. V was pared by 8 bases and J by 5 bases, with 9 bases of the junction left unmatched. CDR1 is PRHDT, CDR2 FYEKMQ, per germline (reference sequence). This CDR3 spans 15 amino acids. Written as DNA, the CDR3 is TGTGCCAGCGGCCGAGGAGCGGGAGGGAACAATGAGCAGTTCTTC. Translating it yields CASGRGAGGNNEQFF.

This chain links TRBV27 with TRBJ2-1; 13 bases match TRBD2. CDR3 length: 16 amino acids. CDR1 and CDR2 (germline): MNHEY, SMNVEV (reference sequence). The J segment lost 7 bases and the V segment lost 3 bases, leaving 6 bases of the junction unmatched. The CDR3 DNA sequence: TGTGCCAGCAGTTTTTGGACTAGCGGGAGTCCTAATGAGCAGTTCTTC. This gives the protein CASSFWTSGSPNEQFF.

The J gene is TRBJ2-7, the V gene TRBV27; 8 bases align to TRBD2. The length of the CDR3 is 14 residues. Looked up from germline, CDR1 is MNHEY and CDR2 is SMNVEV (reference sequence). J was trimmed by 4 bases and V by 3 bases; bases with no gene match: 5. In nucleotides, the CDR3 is TGTGCCAGCAGTTTTATCGGGAGGGTTTACGAGCAGTACTTC. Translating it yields CASSFIGRVYEQYF.